This T cell receptor (beta chain) emerged from a study of T-cell reconstitution after alpha-beta-depleted transplantation in children. Molecular barcoding with unique molecular identifiers was used for the TCRbeta library. TCRdb reprocessed the PCR reads with MiXCR, giving one entry per CDR3 protein. The table has 490,000 or so distinct CDR3 sequences, roughly an eighth seen once. CDR3 length: 15 amino acids. Trimming stripped 1 base from V and 2 bases from J, with 9 bases between. Germline V gene lookup returns CDR1 ENHRY and CDR2 SYGVKD. The origin of this receptor is a human donor who donated a stem cell graft to a child with combined immunodeficiency. This chain links TRBV10-3 with TRBJ2-1; no reliable D call. The sample here was PBMCs from the stem cell graft donor, taken from the stem cell graft. This CDR3 is CAISEYLGTYNEQFF. In DNA form, the CDR3 reads TGTGCCATCAGTGAGTATCTGGGCACCTACAATGAGCAGTTCTTC.